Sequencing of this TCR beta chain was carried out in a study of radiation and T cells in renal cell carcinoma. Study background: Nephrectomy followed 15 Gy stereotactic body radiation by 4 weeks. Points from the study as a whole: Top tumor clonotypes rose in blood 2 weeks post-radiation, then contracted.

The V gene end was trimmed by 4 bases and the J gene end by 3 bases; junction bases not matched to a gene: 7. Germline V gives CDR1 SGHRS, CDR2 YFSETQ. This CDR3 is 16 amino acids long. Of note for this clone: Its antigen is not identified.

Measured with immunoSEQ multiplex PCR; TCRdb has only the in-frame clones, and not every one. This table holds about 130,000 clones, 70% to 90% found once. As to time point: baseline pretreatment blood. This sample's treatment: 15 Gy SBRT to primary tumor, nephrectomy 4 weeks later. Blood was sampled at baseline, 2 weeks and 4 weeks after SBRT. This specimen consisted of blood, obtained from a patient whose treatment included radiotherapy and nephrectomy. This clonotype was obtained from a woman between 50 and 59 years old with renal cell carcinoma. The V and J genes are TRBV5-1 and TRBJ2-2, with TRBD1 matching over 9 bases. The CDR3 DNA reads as TGCGCCAGCAGCGTAAGGACAGGGGTCGACACCGGGGAGCTGTTTTTT. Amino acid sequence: CASSVRTGVDTGELFF.